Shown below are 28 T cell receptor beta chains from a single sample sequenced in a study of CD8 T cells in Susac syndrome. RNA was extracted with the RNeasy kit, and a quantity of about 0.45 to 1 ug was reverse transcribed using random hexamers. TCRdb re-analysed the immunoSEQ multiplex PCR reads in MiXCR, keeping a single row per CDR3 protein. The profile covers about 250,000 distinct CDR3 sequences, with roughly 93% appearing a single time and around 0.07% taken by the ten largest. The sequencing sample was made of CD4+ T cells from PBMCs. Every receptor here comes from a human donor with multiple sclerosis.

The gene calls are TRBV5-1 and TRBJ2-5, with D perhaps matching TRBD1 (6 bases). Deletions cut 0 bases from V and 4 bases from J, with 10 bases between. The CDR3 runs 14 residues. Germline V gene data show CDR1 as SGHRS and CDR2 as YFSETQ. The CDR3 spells CASSLEDRRETQYF. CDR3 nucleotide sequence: TGCGCCAGCAGCTTGGAGGACAGAAGAGAGACCCAGTACTTC.

The DNA for the CDR3 is TGTGCCAGCAGTGGCCCGGGCTCTAGGAGACTCTTGGCCGGGGAGCTGTTTTTT. Translated: CASSGPGSRRLLAGELFF. V usage is TRBV6-1 and J usage is TRBJ2-2; D gene uncertain. Deletions cut 4 bases from V and 6 bases from J, with 24 bases between. Germline V CDR1 and CDR2: MNHNS, SASEGT. This CDR3 is 18 amino acids long.

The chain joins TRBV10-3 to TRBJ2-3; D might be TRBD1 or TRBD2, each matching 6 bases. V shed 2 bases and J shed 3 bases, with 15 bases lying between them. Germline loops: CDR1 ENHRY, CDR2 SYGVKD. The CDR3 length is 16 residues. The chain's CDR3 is CAISEAYRAGTDTQYF. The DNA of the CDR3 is TGTGCCATCAGTGAGGCCTACAGGGCGGGAACAGATACGCAGTATTTT.

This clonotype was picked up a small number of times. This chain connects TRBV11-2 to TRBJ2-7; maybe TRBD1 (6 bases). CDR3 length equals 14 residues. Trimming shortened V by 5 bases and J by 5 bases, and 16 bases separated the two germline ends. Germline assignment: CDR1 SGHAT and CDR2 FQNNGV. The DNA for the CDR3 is TGTGCCAGCAGCCCTATAACAGGGTTAGACGAGCAGTACTTC. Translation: CASSPITGLDEQYF.

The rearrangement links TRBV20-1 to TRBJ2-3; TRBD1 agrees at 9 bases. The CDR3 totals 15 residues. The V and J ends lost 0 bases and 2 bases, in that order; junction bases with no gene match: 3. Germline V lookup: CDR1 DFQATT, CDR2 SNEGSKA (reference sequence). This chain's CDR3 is CSARENRGHTDTQYF. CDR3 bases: TGCAGTGCTAGAGAAAACAGGGGGCACACAGATACGCAGTATTTT.

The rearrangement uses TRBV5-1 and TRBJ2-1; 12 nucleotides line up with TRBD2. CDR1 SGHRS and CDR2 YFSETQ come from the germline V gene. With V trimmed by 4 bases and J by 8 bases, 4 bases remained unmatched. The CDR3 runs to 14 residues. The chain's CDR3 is CASSDLAGGHEQFF. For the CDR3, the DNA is TGCGCCAGCAGCGACCTAGCGGGGGGGCATGAGCAGTTCTTC.

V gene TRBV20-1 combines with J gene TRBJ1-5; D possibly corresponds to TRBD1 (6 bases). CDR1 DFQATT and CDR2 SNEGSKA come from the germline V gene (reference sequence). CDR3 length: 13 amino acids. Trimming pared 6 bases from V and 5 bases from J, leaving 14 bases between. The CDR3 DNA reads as TGCAGTGCCCCCCGGGGGGCAGATCAGCCCCAGCATTTT. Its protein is CSAPRGADQPQHF.

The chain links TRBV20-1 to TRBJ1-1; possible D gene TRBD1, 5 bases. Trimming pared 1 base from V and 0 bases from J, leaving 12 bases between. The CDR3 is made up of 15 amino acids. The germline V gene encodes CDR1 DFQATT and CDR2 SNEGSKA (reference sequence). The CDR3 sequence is CSARAGPKLNTEAFF. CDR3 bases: TGCAGTGCTAGAGCAGGGCCTAAATTGAACACTGAAGCTTTCTTT.

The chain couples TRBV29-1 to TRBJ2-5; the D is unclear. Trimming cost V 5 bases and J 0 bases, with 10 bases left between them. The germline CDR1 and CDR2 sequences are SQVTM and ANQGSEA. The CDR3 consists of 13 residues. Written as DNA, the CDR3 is TGCAGCGTTAGGCCGGTTGACCAAGAGACCCAGTACTTC. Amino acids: CSVRPVDQETQYF.

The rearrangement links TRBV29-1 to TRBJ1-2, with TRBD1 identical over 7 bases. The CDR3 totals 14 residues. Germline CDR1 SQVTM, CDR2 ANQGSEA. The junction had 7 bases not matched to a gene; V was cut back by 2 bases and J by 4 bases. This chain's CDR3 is CSVERDRTSYGYTF. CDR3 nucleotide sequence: TGCAGCGTTGAAAGGGACAGAACTAGCTATGGCTACACCTTC.

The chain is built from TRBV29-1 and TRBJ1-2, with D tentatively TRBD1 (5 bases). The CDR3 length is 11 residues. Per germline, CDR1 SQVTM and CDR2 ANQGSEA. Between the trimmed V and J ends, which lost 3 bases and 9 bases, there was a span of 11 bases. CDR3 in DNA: TGCAGCGTTGAGGCAGGGCAACGCTACACCTTC. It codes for CSVEAGQRYTF.

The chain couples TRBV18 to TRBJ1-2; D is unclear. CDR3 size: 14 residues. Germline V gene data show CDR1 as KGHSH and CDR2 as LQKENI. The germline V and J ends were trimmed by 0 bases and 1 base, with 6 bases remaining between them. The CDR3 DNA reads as TGTGCCAGCTCACCACCACTGGTTAACTATGGCTACACCTTC. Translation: CASSPPLVNYGYTF. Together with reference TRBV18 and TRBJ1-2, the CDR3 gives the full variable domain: NAGVMQNPRHLVRRRGQEARLRCSPMKGHSHVYWYRQLPEEGLKFMVYLQKENIIDESGMPKERFSAEFPKEGPSILRIQQVVRGDSAAYFCASSPPLVNYGYTFGSGTRLTVV.

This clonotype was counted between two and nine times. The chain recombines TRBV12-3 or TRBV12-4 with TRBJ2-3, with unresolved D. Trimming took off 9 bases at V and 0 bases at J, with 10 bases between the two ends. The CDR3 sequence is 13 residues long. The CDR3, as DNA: TGTGCCAGTAGTGACCCCAGCACAGATACGCAGTATTTT. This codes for CASSDPSTDTQYF.

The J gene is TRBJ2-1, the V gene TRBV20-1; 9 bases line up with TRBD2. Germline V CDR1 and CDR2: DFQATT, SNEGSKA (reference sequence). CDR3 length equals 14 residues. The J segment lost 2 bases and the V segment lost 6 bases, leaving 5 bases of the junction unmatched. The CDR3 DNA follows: TGCAGTGCCTCGCGGGGGGGAACCTACAATGAGCAGTTCTTC. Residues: CSASRGGTYNEQFF.

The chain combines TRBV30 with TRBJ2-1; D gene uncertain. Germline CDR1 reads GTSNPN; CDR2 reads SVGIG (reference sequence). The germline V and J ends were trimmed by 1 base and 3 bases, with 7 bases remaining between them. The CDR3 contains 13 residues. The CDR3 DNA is TGTGCCTGGAGTGCATCACGCTACAATGAGCAGTTCTTC. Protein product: CAWSASRYNEQFF.

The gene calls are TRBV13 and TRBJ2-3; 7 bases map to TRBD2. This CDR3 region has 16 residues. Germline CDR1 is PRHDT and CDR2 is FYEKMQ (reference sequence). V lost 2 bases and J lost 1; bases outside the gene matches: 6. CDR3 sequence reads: CASSLSGGGGTDTQYF. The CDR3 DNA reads TGTGCCAGCAGCTTATCGGGAGGCGGGGGCACAGATACGCAGTATTTT.

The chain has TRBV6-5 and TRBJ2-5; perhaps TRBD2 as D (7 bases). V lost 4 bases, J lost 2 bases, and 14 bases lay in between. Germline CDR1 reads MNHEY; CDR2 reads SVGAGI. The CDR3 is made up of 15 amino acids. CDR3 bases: TGTGCCAGCAGTTCCGGGAGGACAGCTCAAGAGACCCAGTACTTC. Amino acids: CASSSGRTAQETQYF.

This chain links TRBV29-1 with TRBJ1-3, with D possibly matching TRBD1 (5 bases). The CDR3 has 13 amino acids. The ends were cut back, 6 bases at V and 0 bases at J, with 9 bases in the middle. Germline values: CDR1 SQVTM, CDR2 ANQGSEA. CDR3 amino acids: CSVWTRSGNTIYF. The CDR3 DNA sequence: TGCAGCGTCTGGACACGCTCTGGAAACACCATATATTTT.

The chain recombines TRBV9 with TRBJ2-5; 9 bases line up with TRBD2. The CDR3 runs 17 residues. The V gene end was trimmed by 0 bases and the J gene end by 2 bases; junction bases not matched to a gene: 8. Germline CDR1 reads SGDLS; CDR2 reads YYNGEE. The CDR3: CASSVGGLAGAQETQYF. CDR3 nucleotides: TGTGCCAGCAGCGTAGGGGGGTTAGCGGGGGCGCAAGAGACCCAGTACTTC.

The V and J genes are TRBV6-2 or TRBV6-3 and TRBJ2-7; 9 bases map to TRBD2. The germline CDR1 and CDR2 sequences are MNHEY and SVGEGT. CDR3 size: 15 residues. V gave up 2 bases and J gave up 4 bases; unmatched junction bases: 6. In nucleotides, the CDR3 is TGTGCCAGCAGTTACAGGGCTAGCGGGAAATACGAGCAGTACGTC. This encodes CASSYRASGKYEQYV.

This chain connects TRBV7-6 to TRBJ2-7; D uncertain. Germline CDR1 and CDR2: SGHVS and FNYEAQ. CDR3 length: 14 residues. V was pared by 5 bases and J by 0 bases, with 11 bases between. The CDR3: CASSPYRSSYEQYV. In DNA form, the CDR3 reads TGTGCCAGCAGCCCCTATAGGAGCTCCTACGAGCAGTACGTC.

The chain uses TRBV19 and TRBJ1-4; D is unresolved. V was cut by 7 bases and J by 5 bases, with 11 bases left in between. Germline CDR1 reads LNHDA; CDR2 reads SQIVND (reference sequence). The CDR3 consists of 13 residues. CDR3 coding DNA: TGTGCCAGTACCACAATGGTCAATGAAAAACTGTTTTTT. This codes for CASTTMVNEKLFF.

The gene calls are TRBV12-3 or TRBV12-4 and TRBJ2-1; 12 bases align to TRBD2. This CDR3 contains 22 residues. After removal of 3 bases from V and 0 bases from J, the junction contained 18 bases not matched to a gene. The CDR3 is CASSFVSPLAGGYPNSYNEQFF. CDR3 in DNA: TGTGCCAGCAGTTTTGTTTCCCCACTAGCGGGGGGTTATCCAAACTCCTACAATGAGCAGTTCTTC.

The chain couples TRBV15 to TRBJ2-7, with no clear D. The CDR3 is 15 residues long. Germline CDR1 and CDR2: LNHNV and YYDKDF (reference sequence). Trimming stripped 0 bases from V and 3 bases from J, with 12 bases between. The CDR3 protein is CATSRDNGNYYEQYF. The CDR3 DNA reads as TGTGCCACCAGCAGAGATAACGGAAACTACTACGAGCAGTACTTC. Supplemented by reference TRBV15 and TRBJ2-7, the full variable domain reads DAMVIQNPRYQVTQFGKPVTLSCSQTLNHNVMYWYQQKSSQAPKLLFHYYDKDFNNEADTPDNFQSRRPNTSFCFLDIRSPGLGDTAMYLCATSRDNGNYYEQYFGPGTRLTVT.

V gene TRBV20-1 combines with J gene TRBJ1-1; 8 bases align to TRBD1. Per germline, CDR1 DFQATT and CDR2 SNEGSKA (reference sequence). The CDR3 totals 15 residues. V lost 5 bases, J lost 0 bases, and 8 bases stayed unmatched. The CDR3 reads CSAGSPRGLNTEAFF. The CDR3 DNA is TGCAGTGCTGGGTCCCCCAGGGGGCTGAACACTGAAGCTTTCTTT.

The CDR3 sequence is CASSSYQGGNEKLFF. CDR3 in DNA: TGTGCCAGCAGTTCTTATCAGGGAGGGAATGAAAAACTGTTTTTT. The V call is TRBV7-8, the J call TRBJ1-4, with D maybe TRBD1 (5 bases). V shed 6 bases and J shed 5 bases, with 16 bases lying between them. The CDR3 is 15 residues long. Germline V lookup: CDR1 SGHVS, CDR2 FQNEAQ.

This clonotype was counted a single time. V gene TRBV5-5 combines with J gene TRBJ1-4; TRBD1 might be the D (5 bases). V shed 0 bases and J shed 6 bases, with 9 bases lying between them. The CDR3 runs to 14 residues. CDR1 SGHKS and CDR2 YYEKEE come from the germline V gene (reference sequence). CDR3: CASSLEGRDEKLFF. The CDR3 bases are TGTGCCAGCAGCTTGGAGGGGCGCGATGAAAAACTGTTTTTT.

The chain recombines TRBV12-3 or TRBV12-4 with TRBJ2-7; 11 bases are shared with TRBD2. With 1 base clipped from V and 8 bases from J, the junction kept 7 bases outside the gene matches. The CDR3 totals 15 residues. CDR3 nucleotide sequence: TGTGCCAGCAGTTTAGTAGCGGGGGGGCCTATAAAGCAGTACTTC. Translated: CASSLVAGGPIKQYF.